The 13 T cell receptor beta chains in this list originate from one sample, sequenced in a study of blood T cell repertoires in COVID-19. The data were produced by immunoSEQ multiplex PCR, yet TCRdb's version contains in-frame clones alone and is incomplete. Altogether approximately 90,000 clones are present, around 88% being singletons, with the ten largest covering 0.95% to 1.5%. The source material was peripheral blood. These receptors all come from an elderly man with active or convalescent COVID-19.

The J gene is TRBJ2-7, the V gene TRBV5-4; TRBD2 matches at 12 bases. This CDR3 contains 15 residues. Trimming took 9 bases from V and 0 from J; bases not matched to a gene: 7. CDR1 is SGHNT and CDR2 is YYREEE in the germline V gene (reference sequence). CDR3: CATRLAGDSSYEQYF. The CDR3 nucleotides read TGTGCCACCAGACTAGCGGGGGACAGCTCCTACGAGCAGTACTTC.

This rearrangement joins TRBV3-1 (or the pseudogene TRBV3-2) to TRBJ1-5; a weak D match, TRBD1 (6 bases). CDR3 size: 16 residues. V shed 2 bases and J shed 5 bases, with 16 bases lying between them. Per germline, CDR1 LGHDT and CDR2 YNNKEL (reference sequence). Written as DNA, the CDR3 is TGTGCCAGCAGCCAATTTAGAGTGTCAGGGGATCAGCCCCAGCATTTT. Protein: CASSQFRVSGDQPQHF.

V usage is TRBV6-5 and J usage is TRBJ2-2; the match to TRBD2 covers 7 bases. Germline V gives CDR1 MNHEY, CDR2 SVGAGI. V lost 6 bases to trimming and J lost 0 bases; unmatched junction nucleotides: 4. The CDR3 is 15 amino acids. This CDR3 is CASRASGTNTGELFF. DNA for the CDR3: TGTGCCAGCAGGGCTAGCGGTACGAACACCGGGGAGCTGTTTTTT.

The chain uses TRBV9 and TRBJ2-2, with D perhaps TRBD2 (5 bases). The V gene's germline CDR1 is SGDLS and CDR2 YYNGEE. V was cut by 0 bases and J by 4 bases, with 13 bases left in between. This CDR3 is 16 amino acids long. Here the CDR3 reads CASSVGGSAPTGELFF. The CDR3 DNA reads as TGTGCCAGCAGCGTAGGAGGTAGCGCACCCACCGGGGAGCTGTTTTTT.

CDR3 region: CASRTSGFSTDTQYF. The CDR3 DNA reads TGTGCCAGTAGGACTAGCGGTTTTAGCACAGATACGCAGTATTTT. The gene calls are TRBV19 and TRBJ2-3, with 9 bases identical to TRBD2. Germline V CDR1 and CDR2: LNHDA, SQIVND (reference sequence). This CDR3 has 15 amino acids. With 6 bases clipped from V and 0 bases from J, the junction kept 4 bases outside the gene matches.

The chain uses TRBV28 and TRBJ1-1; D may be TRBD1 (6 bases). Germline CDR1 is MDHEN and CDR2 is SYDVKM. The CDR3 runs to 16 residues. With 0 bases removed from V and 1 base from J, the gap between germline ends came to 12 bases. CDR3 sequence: CASSLWQGRGNTEAFF. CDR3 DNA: TGTGCCAGCAGTTTATGGCAGGGCAGGGGGAACACTGAAGCTTTCTTT. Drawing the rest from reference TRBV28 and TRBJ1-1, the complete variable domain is DVKVTQSSRYLVKRTGEKVFLECVQDMDHENMFWYRQDPGLGLRLIYFSYDVKMKEKGDIPEGYSVSREKKERFSLILESASTNQTSMYLCASSLWQGRGNTEAFFGQGTRLTVV.

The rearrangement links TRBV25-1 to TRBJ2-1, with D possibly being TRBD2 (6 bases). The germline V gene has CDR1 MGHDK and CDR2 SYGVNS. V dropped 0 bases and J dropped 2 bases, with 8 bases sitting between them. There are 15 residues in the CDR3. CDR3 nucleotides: TGTGCCAGCAGTGAATACGGGGGACCCTACAATGAGCAGTTCTTC. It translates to CASSEYGGPYNEQFF.

Here the CDR3 reads CASSHQDRQGYTF. The CDR3 bases are TGTGCCAGCAGCCACCAGGACAGGCAGGGCTACACCTTC. The chain joins TRBV3-1 (or the pseudogene TRBV3-2) to TRBJ1-2; 7 positions match TRBD1. This CDR3 is 13 amino acids long. CDR1 and CDR2 from the germline V gene are LGHDT and YNNKEL (reference sequence). The junction had 6 bases not matched to a gene; V was cut back by 3 bases and J by 8 bases.

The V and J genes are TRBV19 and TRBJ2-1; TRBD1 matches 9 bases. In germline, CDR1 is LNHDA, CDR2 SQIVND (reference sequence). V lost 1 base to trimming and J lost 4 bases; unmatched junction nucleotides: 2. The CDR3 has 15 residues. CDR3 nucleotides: TGTGCCAGTAGTATAGCACAGGGGGCGTACAATGAGCAGTTCTTC. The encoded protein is CASSIAQGAYNEQFF.

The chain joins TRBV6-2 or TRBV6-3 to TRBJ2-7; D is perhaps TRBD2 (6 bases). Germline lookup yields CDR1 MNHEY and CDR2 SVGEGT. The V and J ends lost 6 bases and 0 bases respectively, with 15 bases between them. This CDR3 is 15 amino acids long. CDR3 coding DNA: TGTGCCAGCAGCGATCCCGGGGGAAGCTCCTACGAGCAGTACTTC. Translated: CASSDPGGSSYEQYF.

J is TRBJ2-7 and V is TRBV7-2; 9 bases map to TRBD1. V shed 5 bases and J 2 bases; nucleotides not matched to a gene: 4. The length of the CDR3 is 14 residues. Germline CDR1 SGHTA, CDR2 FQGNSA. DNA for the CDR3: TGTGCCAGCAGCCCCGACAGGGGGACCTACGAGCAGTACTTC. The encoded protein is CASSPDRGTYEQYF.

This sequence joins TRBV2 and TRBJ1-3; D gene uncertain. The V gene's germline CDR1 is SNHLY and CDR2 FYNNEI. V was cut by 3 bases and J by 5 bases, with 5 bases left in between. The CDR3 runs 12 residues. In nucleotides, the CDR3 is TGTGCCAGCAGTGACCCCAGAAACACCATATATTTT. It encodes CASSDPRNTIYF.

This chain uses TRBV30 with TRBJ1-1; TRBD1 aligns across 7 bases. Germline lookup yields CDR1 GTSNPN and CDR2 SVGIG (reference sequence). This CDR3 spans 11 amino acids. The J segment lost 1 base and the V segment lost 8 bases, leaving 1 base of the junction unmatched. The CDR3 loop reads CAGDRNTEAFF. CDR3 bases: TGTGCCGGGGACAGGAACACTGAAGCTTTCTTT. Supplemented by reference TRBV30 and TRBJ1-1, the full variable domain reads SQTIHQWPATLVQPVGSPLSLECTVEGTSNPNLYWYRQAAGRGLQLLFYSVGIGQISSEVPQNLSASRPQDRQFILSSKKLLLSDSGFYLCAGDRNTEAFFGQGTRLTVV.